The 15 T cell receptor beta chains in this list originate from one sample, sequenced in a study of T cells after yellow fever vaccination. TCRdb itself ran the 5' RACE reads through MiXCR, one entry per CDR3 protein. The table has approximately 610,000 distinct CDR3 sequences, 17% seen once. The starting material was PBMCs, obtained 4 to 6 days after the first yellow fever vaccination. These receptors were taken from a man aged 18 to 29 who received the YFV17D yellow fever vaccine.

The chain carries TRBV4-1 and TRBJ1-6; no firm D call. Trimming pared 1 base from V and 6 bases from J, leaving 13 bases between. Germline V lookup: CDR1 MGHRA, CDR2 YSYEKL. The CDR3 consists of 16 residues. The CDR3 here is CASSQGEWLTNSPLHF. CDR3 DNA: TGCGCCAGCAGCCAAGGGGAGTGGTTGACTAATTCACCCCTCCACTTT.

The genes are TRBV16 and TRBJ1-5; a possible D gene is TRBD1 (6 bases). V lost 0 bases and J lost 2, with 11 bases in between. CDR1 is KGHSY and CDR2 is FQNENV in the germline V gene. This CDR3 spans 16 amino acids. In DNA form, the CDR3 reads TGTGCCAGCAGCCAATCTTCCAGGGGTGGCAATCAGCCCCAGCATTTT. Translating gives CASSQSSRGGNQPQHF.

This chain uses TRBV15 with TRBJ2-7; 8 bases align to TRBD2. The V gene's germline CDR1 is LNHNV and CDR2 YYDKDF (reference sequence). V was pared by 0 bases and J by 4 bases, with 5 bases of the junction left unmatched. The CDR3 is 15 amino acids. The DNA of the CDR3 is TGTGCCACCAGCAGAGATGAAACTAGCGGATACGAGCAGTACTTC. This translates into CATSRDETSGYEQYF.

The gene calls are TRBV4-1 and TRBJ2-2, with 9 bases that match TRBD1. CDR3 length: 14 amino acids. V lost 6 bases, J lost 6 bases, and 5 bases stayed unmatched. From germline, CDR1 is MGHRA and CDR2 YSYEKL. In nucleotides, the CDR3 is TGCGCCAGCAGGGTACAGGGGGCGTCCGGGGAGCTGTTTTTT. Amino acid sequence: CASRVQGASGELFF.

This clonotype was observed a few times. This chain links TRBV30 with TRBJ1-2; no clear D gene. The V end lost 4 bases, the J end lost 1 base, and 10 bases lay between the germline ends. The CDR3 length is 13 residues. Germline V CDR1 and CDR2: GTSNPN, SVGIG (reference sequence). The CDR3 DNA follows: TGTGCCTGGAACAGCAATTTTAACTATGGCTACACCTTC. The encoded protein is CAWNSNFNYGYTF.

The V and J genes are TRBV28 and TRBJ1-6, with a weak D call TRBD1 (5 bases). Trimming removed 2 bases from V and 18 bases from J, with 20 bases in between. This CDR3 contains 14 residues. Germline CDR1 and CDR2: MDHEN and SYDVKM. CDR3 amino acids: CASSLRGFLAEGHF. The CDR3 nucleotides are TGTGCCAGCAGTTTACGGGGGTTCCTCGCCGAGGGCCACTTT.

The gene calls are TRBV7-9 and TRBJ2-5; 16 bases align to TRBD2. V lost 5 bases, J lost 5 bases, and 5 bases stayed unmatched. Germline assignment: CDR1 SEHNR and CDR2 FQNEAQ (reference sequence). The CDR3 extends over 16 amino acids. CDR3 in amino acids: CASSPTGLAGGETQYF. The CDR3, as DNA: TGTGCCAGCAGCCCGACGGGACTAGCGGGGGGGGAGACCCAGTACTTC.

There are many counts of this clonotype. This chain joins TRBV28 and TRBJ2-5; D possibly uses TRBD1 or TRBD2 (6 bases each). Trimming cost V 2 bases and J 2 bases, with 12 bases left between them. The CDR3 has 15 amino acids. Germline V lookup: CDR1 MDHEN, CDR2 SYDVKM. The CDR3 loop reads CASSLGGRQQETQYF. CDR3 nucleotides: TGTGCCAGCAGTTTAGGGGGGCGCCAGCAAGAGACCCAGTACTTC.

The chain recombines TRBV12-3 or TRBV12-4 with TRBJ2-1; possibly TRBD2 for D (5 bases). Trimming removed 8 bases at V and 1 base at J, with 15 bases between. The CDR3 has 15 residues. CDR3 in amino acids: CASSRGGESYNEQFF. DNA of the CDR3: TGTGCCAGCTCCCGGGGTGGGGAATCCTACAATGAGCAGTTCTTC.

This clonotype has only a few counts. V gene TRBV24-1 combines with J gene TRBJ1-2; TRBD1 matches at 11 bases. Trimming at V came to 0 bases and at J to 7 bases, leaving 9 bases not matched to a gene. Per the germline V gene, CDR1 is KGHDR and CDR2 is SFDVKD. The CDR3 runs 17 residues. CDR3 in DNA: TGTGCCACCAGTGATTTGTCTGGGACAGGGGGAGCTTGTGGCTACACCTTC. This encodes CATSDLSGTGGACGYTF.

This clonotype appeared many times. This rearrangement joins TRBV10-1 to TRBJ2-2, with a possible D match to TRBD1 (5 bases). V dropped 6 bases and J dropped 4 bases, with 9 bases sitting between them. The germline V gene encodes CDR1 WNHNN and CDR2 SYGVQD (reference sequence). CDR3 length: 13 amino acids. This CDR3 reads CASSRTGTGELFF. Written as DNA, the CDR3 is TGCGCCAGCAGCCGAACAGGCACCGGGGAGCTGTTTTTT.

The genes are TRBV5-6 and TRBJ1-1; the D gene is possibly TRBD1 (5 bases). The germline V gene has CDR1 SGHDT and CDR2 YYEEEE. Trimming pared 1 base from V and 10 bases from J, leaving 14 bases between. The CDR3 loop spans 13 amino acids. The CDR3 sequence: CASSLSGRNRAFF. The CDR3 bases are TGTGCCAGCAGCTTGTCAGGGCGGAATCGAGCTTTCTTT.

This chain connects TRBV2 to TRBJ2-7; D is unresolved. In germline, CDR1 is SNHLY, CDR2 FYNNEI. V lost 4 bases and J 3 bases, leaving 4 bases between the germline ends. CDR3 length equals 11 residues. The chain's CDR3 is CASSAGYEQYV. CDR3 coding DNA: TGTGCCAGCAGTGCAGGCTACGAGCAGTACGTC.

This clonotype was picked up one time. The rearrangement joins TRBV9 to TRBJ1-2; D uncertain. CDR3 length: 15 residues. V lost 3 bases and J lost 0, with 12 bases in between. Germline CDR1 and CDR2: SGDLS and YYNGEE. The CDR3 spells CASSGQGRSNYGYTF. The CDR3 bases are TGTGCCAGCAGCGGTCAAGGCCGCTCTAACTATGGCTACACCTTC.

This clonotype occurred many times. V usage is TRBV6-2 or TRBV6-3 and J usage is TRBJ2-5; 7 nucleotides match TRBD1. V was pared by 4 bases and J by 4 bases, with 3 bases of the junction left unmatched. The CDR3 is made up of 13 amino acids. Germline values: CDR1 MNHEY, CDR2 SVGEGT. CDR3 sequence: CASSFGQVETQYF. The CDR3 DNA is TGTGCCAGCAGTTTCGGACAGGTAGAGACCCAGTACTTC.